This T cell receptor (beta chain) was profiled in a study of radiotherapy plus CTLA-4 blockade in lung cancer. Participants had chemo-refractory metastatic non-small-cell lung cancer and were treated with focal radiation plus ipilimumab CTLA-4 blockade. The data were produced by immunoSEQ multiplex PCR, yet TCRdb's version contains in-frame clones alone and is incomplete. This table has under 65,000 clones, 77% appearing once. V gave up 9 bases and J gave up 4 bases, with 15 bases separating them. The CDR3 loop spans 14 amino acids. Looked up from germline, CDR1 is MNHNS and CDR2 is SASEGT. This TCR came from a human donor with non-small cell lung cancer whose response to radiotherapy plus ipilimumab could not be evaluated. J is TRBJ2-2 and V is TRBV6-1; possible D gene TRBD2, 5 bases. The material sequenced was peripheral blood, taken from a patient treated with radiotherapy plus ipilimumab. CDR3 nucleotides: TGTGCCAGTGTCTCCCAGCGGAGCACCGGGGAGCTGTTTTTT. This translates into CASVSQRSTGELFF.